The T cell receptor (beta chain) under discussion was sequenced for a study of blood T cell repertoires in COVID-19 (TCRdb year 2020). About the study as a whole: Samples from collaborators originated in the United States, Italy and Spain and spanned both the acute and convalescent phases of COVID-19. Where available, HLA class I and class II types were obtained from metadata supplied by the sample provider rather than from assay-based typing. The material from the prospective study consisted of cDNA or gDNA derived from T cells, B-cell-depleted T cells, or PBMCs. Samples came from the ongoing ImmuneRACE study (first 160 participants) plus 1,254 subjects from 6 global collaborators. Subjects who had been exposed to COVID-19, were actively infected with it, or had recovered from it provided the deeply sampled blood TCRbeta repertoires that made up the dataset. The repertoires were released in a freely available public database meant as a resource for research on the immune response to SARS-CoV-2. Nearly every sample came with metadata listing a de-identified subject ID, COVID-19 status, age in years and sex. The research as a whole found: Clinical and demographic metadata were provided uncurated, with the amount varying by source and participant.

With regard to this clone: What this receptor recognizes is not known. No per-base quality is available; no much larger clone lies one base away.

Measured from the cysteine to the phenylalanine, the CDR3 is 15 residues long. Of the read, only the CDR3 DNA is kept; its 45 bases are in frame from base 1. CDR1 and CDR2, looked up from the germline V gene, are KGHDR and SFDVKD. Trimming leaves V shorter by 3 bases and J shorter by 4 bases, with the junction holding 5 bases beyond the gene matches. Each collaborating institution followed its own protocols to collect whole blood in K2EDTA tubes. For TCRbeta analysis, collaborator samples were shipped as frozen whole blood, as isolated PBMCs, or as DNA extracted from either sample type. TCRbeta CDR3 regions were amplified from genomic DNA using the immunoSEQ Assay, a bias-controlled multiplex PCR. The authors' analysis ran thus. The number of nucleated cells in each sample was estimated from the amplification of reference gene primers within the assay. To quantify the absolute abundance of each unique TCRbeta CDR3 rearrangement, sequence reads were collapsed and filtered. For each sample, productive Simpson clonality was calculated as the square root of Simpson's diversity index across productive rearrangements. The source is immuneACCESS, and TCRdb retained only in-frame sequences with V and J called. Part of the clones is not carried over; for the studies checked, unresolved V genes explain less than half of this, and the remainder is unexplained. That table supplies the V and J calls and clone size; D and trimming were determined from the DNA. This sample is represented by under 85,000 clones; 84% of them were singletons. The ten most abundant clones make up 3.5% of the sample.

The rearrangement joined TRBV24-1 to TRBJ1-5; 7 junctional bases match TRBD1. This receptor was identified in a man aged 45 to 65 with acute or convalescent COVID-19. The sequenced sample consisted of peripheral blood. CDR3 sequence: CATSDAGQPNQPQHF. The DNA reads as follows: TGTGCCACCAGTGATGCGGGACAGCCGAATCAGCCCCAGCATTTT.